This T cell receptor (beta chain) comes out of a study of OX40 agonist ivuxolimab in advanced cancers. Data came from immunoSEQ multiplex PCR; TCRdb stores just in-frame clones and leaves some out. The sample includes fewer than 120,000 clones, roughly 87% of them seen just once. The CDR3 runs 11 residues. The germline gives CDR1 SQVTM, CDR2 ANQGSEA. With 3 bases removed from V and 7 bases from J, the gap between germline ends came to 6 bases. This specimen consisted of CD4+ or CD8+ T cells sorted from blood, obtained in a trial of the OX40 agonist ivuxolimab. V gene TRBV29-1 combines with J gene TRBJ1-4; no clear D. This sequence originates from an adult with an advanced solid tumor such as melanoma, head and neck, liver or kidney cancer. The CDR3 bases are TGCAGCGTTGATTGGGGTGAAAAACTGTTTTTT. Its protein is CSVDWGEKLFF.